There are a few counts of the clone carrying this T cell receptor beta chain. The data are from a study of blood T cell repertoires in COVID-19. Study at large: Sites across the United States, Italy and Spain contributed samples from acute and convalescent COVID-19. PBMCs, B-cell-depleted T cells, or T cells provided the cDNA or gDNA that made up the material.

Germline assignment: CDR1 LNHDA and CDR2 SQIVND (reference sequence). The V end lost 6 bases, the J end lost 1 base, and 12 bases lay between the germline ends. This CDR3 has 14 residues. TCRdb's copy holds only in-frame clones and misses some; the assay was immunoSEQ multiplex PCR. The sample records under 250,000 clones, roughly 84% being singletons. This sequence joins TRBV19 and TRBJ1-1; tentatively, D is TRBD1 (6 bases). This clonotype was obtained from a woman aged 55-69 years with acute or convalescent COVID-19. Sequenced input: peripheral blood. CDR3 sequence: CASRIQGRNTEAFF. The CDR3 coding sequence is TGTGCCAGTAGAATACAGGGCAGGAACACTGAAGCTTTCTTT.